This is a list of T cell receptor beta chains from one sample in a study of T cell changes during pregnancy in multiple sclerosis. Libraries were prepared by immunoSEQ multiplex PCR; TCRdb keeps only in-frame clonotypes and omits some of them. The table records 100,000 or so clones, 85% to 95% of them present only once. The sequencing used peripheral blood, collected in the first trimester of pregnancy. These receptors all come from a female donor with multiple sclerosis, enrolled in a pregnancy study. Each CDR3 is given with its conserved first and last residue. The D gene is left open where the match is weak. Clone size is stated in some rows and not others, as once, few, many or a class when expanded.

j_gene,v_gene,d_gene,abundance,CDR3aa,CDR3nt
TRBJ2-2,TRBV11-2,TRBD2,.,CASSLVFRRSGGTTGELFF,TGTGCCAGCAGCTTAGTCTTTCGCCGAAGCGGGGGGACCACCGGGGAGCTGTTTTTT
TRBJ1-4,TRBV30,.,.,CAWLRGVKLFF,TGTGCCTGGCTCCGGGGGGTCAAACTGTTTTTT
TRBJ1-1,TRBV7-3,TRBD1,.,CASSTTQGITEAFF,TGTGCCAGCAGCACTACACAGGGGATCACTGAAGCTTTCTTT
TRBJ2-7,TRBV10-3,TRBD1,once,CATTPDRRYEQYF,TGTGCCACCACCCCGGACAGGAGGTACGAGCAGTACTTC
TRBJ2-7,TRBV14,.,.,CASSQDPRTVLNYEQYF,TGTGCCAGCAGCCAAGACCCCAGGACAGTGTTAAACTACGAGCAGTACTTC
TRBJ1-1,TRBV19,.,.,CASSAGGAASVAFF,TGTGCCAGTAGTGCCGGGGGGGCAGCTTCGGTAGCTTTCTTT
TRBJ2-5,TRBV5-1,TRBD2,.,CASSPAGTSGGAGETQYF,TGCGCCAGCAGCCCGGCCGGGACTAGCGGGGGGGCCGGAGAGACCCAGTACTTC
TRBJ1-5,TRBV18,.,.,CASSAGGMMSQPQHF,TGTGCCAGCTCAGCCGGAGGGATGATGAGTCAGCCCCAGCATTTT
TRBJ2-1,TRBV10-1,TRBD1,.,CASSETSAGGEQFF,TGCGCCAGCAGTGAGACTAGTGCAGGGGGTGAGCAGTTCTTC
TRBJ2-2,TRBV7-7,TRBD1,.,CASSLGQGVAGELFF,TGTGCTAGCAGCTTGGGACAGGGGGTAGCCGGGGAGCTGTTTTTT
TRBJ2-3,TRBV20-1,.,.,CSAPSTDTQYF,TGCAGTGCTCCATCCACAGATACGCAGTATTTT
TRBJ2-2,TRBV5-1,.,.,CASSLVGANTGELFF,TGCGCCAGCAGCTTGGTCGGGGCGAACACCGGGGAGCTGTTTTTT
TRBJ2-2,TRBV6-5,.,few,CASTQRWGPGELFF,TGTGCCAGCACCCAACGGTGGGGGCCCGGGGAGCTGTTTTTT
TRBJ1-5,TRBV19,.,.,CASSIGGGQPQHF,TGTGCCAGTAGTATAGGAGGCGGTCAGCCCCAGCATTTT
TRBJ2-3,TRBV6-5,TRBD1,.,CASRWGQSTDTQYF,TGTGCCAGCAGATGGGGACAGAGCACAGATACGCAGTATTTT
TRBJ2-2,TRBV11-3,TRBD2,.,CASRGAGELFF,TGTGCCAGCCGGGGGGCCGGGGAGCTGTTTTTT
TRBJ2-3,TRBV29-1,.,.,CSVEGAGTGTDTQYF,TGCAGCGTTGAAGGAGCAGGAACCGGCACAGATACGCAGTATTTT
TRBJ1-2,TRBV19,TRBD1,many,CASSGEQGNNYGYTF,TGTGCCAGTAGTGGGGAACAGGGGAACAACTATGGCTACACCTTC
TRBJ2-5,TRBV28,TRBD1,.,CASSPGQYQETQYF,TGTGCCAGCAGTCCGGGACAGTACCAAGAGACCCAGTACTTC
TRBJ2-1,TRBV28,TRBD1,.,CASSKQGARAGEQFF,TGTGCCAGCTCAAAACAGGGGGCGCGGGCCGGTGAGCAGTTCTTC
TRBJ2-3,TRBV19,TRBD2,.,CASSIRERDDTQYF,TGTGCCAGTAGTATAAGGGAGCGGGACGATACGCAGTATTTT
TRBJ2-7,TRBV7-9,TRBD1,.,CASRGTGIEQYF,TGTGCCAGCAGGGGGACAGGGATCGAGCAGTACTTC
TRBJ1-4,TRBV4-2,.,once,CASSQVEVTNEKLFF,TGTGCCAGCAGCCAAGTTGAGGTGACTAATGAAAAACTGTTTTTT
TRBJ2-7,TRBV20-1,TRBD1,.,CSAGDSSEQYF,TGCAGTGCTGGGGACAGTTCCGAGCAGTACTTC
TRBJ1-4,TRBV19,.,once,CASSISGTGGKLFF,TGTGCCAGTAGTATATCTGGAACGGGGGGGAAACTGTTTTTT
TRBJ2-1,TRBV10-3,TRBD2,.,CAIRTSGEKYNEQFF,TGTGCCATCCGGACTAGCGGGGAGAAATACAATGAGCAGTTCTTC
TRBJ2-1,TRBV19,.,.,CASSIGTGNEQFF,TGTGCCAGTAGTATAGGGACGGGGAATGAGCAGTTCTTC
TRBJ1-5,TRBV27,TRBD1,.,CASSPHVGQGAGNQPQHF,TGTGCCAGCAGTCCCCACGTGGGACAGGGGGCAGGGAATCAGCCCCAGCATTTT
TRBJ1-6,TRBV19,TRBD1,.,CASRVGGGIDNSPLHF,TGTGCCAGTAGGGTCGGAGGGGGCATCGATAATTCACCCCTCCACTTT
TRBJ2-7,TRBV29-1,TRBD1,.,CSVDTGAGYEQYF,TGCAGCGTTGATACAGGGGCCGGCTACGAGCAGTACTTC
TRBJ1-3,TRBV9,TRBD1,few,CASSVAGGQGNTIYF,TGTGCCAGCAGCGTAGCCGGAGGACAGGGGAACACCATATATTTT
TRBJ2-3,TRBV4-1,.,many,CASSQDGGGITDTQYF,TGCGCCAGCAGCCAAGATGGTGGGGGGATCACAGATACGCAGTATTTT
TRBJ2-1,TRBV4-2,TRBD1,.,CASSPIRGRSYNEQFF,TGTGCCAGCAGCCCTATAAGGGGGCGGTCCTACAATGAGCAGTTCTTC
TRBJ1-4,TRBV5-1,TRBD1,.,CASSLAGQGNEKLFF,TGCGCCAGCAGCTTGGCTGGACAGGGGAATGAAAAACTGTTTTTT
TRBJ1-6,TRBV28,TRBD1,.,CASSSSGTGYSPLHF,TGTGCCAGCAGCTCGTCCGGGACAGGGTATTCACCCCTCCACTTT
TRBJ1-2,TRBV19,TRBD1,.,CASSTPTGAPGYTF,TGTGCCAGTAGTACCCCTACAGGGGCTCCCGGCTACACCTTC
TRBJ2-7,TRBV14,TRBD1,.,CASSLSGTGRYEQYF,TGTGCCAGCAGCCTCTCCGGGACAGGGAGGTATGAGCAGTACTTC
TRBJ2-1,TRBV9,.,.,CASSAPVAGVSNNEQFF,TGTGCCAGCAGCGCCCCCGTCGCGGGCGTCTCCAACAATGAGCAGTTCTTC
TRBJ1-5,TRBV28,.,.,CASSLPAEVLQPQHF,TGTGCCAGCAGTTTGCCGGCGGAAGTCCTTCAGCCCCAGCATTTT
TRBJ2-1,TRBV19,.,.,CASSKPGQGHTDEQFF,TGTGCCAGTTCTAAACCCGGCCAGGGGCATACTGATGAGCAGTTCTTC
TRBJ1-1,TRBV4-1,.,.,CASSEGGEAFF,TGCGCCAGCAGCGAAGGGGGGGAGGCTTTCTTT
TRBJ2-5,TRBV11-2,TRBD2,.,CASSHQWSGGSQETQYF,TGTGCCAGCAGCCACCAATGGAGCGGGGGGAGCCAAGAGACCCAGTACTTC
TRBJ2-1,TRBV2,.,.,CASSETLAPILYNEQFF,TGTGCCAGCAGCGAAACTCTAGCGCCTATCCTCTACAATGAGCAGTTCTTC
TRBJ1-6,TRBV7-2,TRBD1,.,CASSVSGQGDSPLHF,TGTGCCAGCAGCGTGTCGGGACAGGGGGATTCACCCCTCCACTTT
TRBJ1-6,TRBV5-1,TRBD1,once,CASSPGQGEVSPLHF,TGCGCCAGCAGCCCAGGACAGGGGGAAGTTTCACCCCTCCACTTT
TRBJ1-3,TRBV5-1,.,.,CASSLGGQGAGNTIYF,TGCGCCAGCAGCTTGGGGGGGCAGGGCGCTGGAAACACCATATATTTT
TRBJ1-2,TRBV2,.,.,CASSVAGGYTF,TGTGCCAGCAGTGTGGCGGGAGGCTACACCTTC
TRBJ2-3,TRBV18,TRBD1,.,CASSPDRLPQYF,TGTGCCAGCTCGCCGGACAGGCTTCCGCAGTATTTT
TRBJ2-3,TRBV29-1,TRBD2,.,CSGVGRGGTDTQYF,TGCAGCGGGGTGGGGCGGGGGGGCACAGATACGCAGTATTTT